This TCR beta chain was sequenced in a study of CD8+ T cells in alopecia areata. CDR3 length: 14 amino acids. CDR1 MNHEY and CDR2 SMNVEV come from the germline V gene (reference sequence). V shed 4 bases and J 4 bases; nucleotides not matched to a gene: 7. Isolated RNA was reverse transcribed into cDNA used as the sequencing template. Assay: immunoSEQ multiplex PCR; the TCRdb copy retains only in-frame clones and omits some. The table shows 180,000 or so clones, with about 72% occurring only once. The source was CD8+ T cells sorted from blood, collected at week 0. The gene calls are TRBV27 and TRBJ2-7, with 7 bases aligning to TRBD1. This clonotype was obtained from a human donor with alopecia areata. The CDR3 bases are TGTGCCAGCAGTTCACGACAGGGTATTTACGAGCAGTACTTC. Residues: CASSSRQGIYEQYF.